These 21 T cell receptor beta chains share one sample of origin, sequenced in a study of blood T cells in healthy people across ages. The authors ran a second PCR of about 7 to 12 cycles using a sample-barcoded 5' primer and a J-beta primer mix. Each CDR3 protein is one row after TCRdb ran MiXCR on the 5' RACE reads. Of fewer than 800,000 distinct CDR3 sequences listed, 20% to 30% were seen once; the top ten hold 9.4%. These data were also reused for a study on T cells of mothers and their children.

Sequenced sample: blood. The receptors here all came from a boy aged 5-17 years in good health.

In its sample, this clonotype was seen many times. This rearrangement joins TRBV12-3 or TRBV12-4 to TRBJ2-1, with 7 bases identical to TRBD1. The J call is uncertain, as TRBJ2-7 better fits the DNA end. CDR3 length: 13 amino acids. The CDR3 DNA follows: TGTGCCAGCAGTTTCCCAGGGGGCTACGAGCAGTACTTC. It codes for CASSFPGGYEQYF.

The chain uses TRBV14 and TRBJ2-7; D might be TRBD1 (7 bases). Germline loops: CDR1 SGHDN, CDR2 FVKESK. Trimming shortened V by 4 bases and J by 3 bases, and 13 bases separated the two germline ends. The length of the CDR3 is 14 residues. The CDR3 nucleotides read TGTGCCAGCAGCCCGCAGGGGGGCTTCTACGAGCAGTACTTC. It translates to CASSPQGGFYEQYF.

V gene TRBV3-1 combines with J gene TRBJ2-7; 7 nucleotides line up with TRBD2. Trimming at V came to 1 base and at J to 9 bases, leaving 9 bases not matched to a gene. The germline V gene encodes CDR1 LGHDT and CDR2 YNNKEL (reference sequence). CDR3 length equals 14 residues. CDR3 protein: CASSQVLDGGGQYF. For the CDR3, the DNA is TGTGCCAGCAGCCAAGTGCTGGATGGCGGGGGGCAGTACTTC.

This clonotype has just a few counts. The rearrangement joins TRBV29-1 to TRBJ1-2; 9 bases are a match to TRBD1. The CDR3 is made up of 13 amino acids. CDR1 is SQVTM and CDR2 is ANQGSEA in the germline V gene. V was pared by 6 bases and J by 6 bases, with 8 bases of the junction left unmatched. DNA for the CDR3: TGCAGCGTGACAGGGGGAATCTTAGATGGCTACACCTTC. Translation gives CSVTGGILDGYTF.

This clonotype showed up just a few times. The CDR3 coding sequence is TGTGCCAGCAGTTTCGACGTTGGGGTGCAGCCCCAGCATTTT. It yields the protein CASSFDVGVQPQHF. The chain recombines TRBV12-3 or TRBV12-4 with TRBJ1-5; D remains ambiguous. V was trimmed by 3 bases and J by 7 bases, leaving 13 bases between them. The CDR3 is 14 residues long.

The genes are TRBV7-2 and TRBJ2-7; no definite D call. The CDR3 has 12 residues. Trimming took off 2 bases at V and 5 bases at J, with 7 bases between the two ends. Per the germline V gene, CDR1 is SGHTA and CDR2 is FQGNSA. The CDR3 DNA is TGTGCCAGCAGCTTATTGTCCCACGAGCAGTACTTC. Protein product: CASSLLSHEQYF.

The rearrangement uses TRBV7-9 and TRBJ2-5, with D possibly matching TRBD1 (6 bases). The DNA matches TRBJ2-7 better at its end, which makes the J call doubtful. The CDR3 spans 14 residues. Germline V gene data show CDR1 as SEHNR and CDR2 as FQNEAQ (reference sequence). CDR3 protein: CASSRTAISYEQYF. For the CDR3, the DNA is TGTGCCAGCAGCCGGACAGCCATATCCTACGAGCAGTACTTC.

This clonotype was observed a handful of times. CDR3 in DNA: TGTGCCAGCAGTTTAACGCGGGACGGAGGACTCTACGAGCAGTACTTC. This encodes CASSLTRDGGLYEQYF. The chain recombines TRBV28 with TRBJ2-7; TRBD2 might be the D (6 bases). The V and J ends lost 2 bases and 3 bases respectively, with 17 bases between them. Per germline, CDR1 MDHEN and CDR2 SYDVKM. The CDR3 covers 16 residues.

The chain uses TRBV7-9 and TRBJ1-1; D uncertain. Trimming took 1 base from V and 7 from J, leaving 7 bases between them. CDR1 and CDR2 (germline): SEHNR, FQNEAQ (reference sequence). The CDR3 has 12 amino acids. CDR3 region: CASSLGPNEAFF. CDR3 in DNA: TGTGCCAGCAGCTTAGGACCGAATGAAGCTTTCTTT.

V gene TRBV29-1 combines with J gene TRBJ1-4; D gene uncertain. The CDR3 covers 11 residues. Trimming stripped 3 bases from V and 6 bases from J, with 5 bases between. Germline loops: CDR1 SQVTM, CDR2 ANQGSEA. The CDR3 DNA is TGCAGCGTTGAGGTGTATGAAAAACTGTTTTTT. Protein product: CSVEVYEKLFF. Full variable domain (rest looked up from reference TRBV29-1 and TRBJ1-4): SAVISQKPSRDICQRGTSLTIQCQVDSQVTMMFWYRQQPGQSLTLIATANQGSEATYESGFVIDKFPISRPNLTFSTLTVSNMSPEDSSIYLCSVEVYEKLFFGSGTQLSVL.

The chain recombines TRBV28 with TRBJ1-2; no reliable D call. This CDR3 spans 11 amino acids. Germline CDR1 is MDHEN and CDR2 is SYDVKM. V was clipped by 6 bases and J by 8 bases, with 10 bases between them. CDR3 in DNA: TGTGCCAGCAGCCAAGTCGGGGGCTACACCTTC. It encodes CASSQVGGYTF.

This clonotype was seen only a few times. The chain uses TRBV14 and TRBJ2-7; D not resolved. The DNA end is a closer match to TRBJ2-1, so the J assignment may be wrong. This CDR3 comprises 16 residues. CDR1 SGHDN and CDR2 FVKESK come from the germline V gene. The CDR3 DNA reads as TGTGCCAGCAGCCAACCCCGGCGGCCTTCTCGTGATGAGCAGTTCTTC. It is translated as CASSQPRRPSRDEQFF.

V gene TRBV6-5 combines with J gene TRBJ2-7; D is unclear. The germline CDR1 and CDR2 sequences are MNHEY and SVGAGI. The V gene lost 2 bases and the J gene lost 6 bases, with 11 bases spanning the gap. The CDR3 totals 13 residues. The CDR3 nucleotides read TGTGCCAGCAGTTACGACATCCGCCTCGAGCAGTACTTC. This translates into CASSYDIRLEQYF.

This clonotype was recorded at least ten times. One end of the junction does not line up with germline, which may come from a read error. The rearrangement uses TRBV11-2 and TRBJ2-3; no definite D call. The CDR3 is 12 residues long. Germline values: CDR1 SGHAT, CDR2 FQNNGV. The CDR3 coding sequence is TGCGCCAGCAGTTTCGTCGCAGATACGCAGTATTTT. Amino acids: CASSFVADTQYF.

This rearrangement joins TRBV7-9 to TRBJ1-3; D is possibly TRBD1 (5 bases). There are 16 residues in the CDR3. Trimming removed 3 bases at V and 0 bases at J, with 12 bases between. Looked up from germline, CDR1 is SEHNR and CDR2 is FQNEAQ (reference sequence). Here the CDR3 reads CASSFPGTYSGNTIYF. The CDR3 DNA reads TGTGCCAGCAGCTTCCCTGGGACCTACTCTGGAAACACCATATATTTT. The full variable domain, completed using reference TRBV7-9 and TRBJ1-3, is DTGVSQNPRHKITKRGQNVTFRCDPISEHNRLYWYRQTLGQGPEFLTYFQNEAQLEKSRLLSDRFSAERPKGSFSTLEIQRTEQGDSAMYLCASSFPGTYSGNTIYFGEGSWLTVV.

The chain carries TRBV10-3 and TRBJ2-7; D is perhaps TRBD2 (6 bases). V was trimmed by 10 bases and J by 1 base, leaving 17 bases between them. The CDR3 totals 14 residues. Germline CDR1 ENHRY, CDR2 SYGVKD. The CDR3 spells CATALGTGSYEQYF. The CDR3 DNA reads TGTGCCACCGCCCTGGGGACTGGATCCTACGAGCAGTACTTC.

V is TRBV2 and J is TRBJ2-1; D remains unclear. Trimming pared 7 bases from V and 4 bases from J, leaving 11 bases between. This CDR3 is built from 13 residues. The germline gives CDR1 SNHLY, CDR2 FYNNEI. The CDR3 DNA follows: TGTGCCAGCATGGGAAACTGGTACAATGAGCAGTTCTTC. Translated: CASMGNWYNEQFF.

This clonotype was detected only a few times. J is TRBJ2-5 and V is TRBV7-2; the D gene could be TRBD1 or TRBD2 (5 bases each). The CDR3 loop spans 15 amino acids. V lost 1 base and J 5 bases, leaving 14 bases between the germline ends. CDR1 is SGHTA, CDR2 FQGNSA, per germline. CDR3 residues: CASSLDAGARETQYF. CDR3 nucleotides: TGTGCCAGCAGCTTAGATGCCGGGGCGAGGGAGACCCAGTACTTC.

This clonotype turned up a few times. The chain carries TRBV21-1 and TRBJ2-5; no check of the table's D call, TRBD2, against the DNA was made. TRBV21-1 is designated a pseudogene. This CDR3 has 15 residues. CDR3 nucleotide sequence: TGTGCCAGCAATAAGGAGCGGGGGGGCCAGGAGACCCAGTACTTC. It yields the protein CASNKERGGQETQYF.

The rearrangement links TRBV5-1 to TRBJ2-5; TRBD2 might be the D (8 bases). The J call may be incorrect, as the DNA end agrees better with TRBJ2-1. The CDR3 consists of 17 residues. Germline-derived CDR1 and CDR2 are SGHRS and YFSETQ. The CDR3 sequence is CASSLVPPGGGSDEQFF. DNA of the CDR3: TGCGCCAGCAGCTTGGTACCCCCGGGAGGGGGCTCGGATGAGCAGTTCTTC.

The chain carries TRBV2 and TRBJ1-1, with 9 positions matching TRBD1. CDR3 length: 15 amino acids. The J segment lost 3 bases and the V segment lost 8 bases, leaving 10 bases of the junction unmatched. Germline CDR1 and CDR2: SNHLY and FYNNEI. CDR3 nucleotides: TGTGCCAGCGTAGGACAGGGGATTTTTTACACTGAAGCTTTCTTT. This sequence encodes CASVGQGIFYTEAFF. The full variable domain, completed using reference TRBV2 and TRBJ1-1, is EPEVTQTPSHQVTQMGQEVILRCVPISNHLYFYWYRQILGQKVEFLVSFYNNEISEKSEIFDDQFSVERPDGSNFTLKIRSTKLEDSAMYFCASVGQGIFYTEAFFGQGTRLTVV.